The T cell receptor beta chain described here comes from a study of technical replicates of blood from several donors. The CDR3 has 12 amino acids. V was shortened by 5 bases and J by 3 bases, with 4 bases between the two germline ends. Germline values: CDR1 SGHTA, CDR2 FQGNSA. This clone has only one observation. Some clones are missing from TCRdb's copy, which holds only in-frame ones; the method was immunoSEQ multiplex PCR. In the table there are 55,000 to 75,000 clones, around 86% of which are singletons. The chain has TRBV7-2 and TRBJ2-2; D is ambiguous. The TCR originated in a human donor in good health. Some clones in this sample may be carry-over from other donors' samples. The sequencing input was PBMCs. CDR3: CASSRDTGELFF. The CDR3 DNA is TGTGCCAGCAGCCGTGACACCGGGGAGCTGTTTTTT.